This T cell receptor beta chain emerged from a study of OX40 agonist ivuxolimab in advanced cancers. Study overall: Enrolled patients in dose escalation had cancers that were hepatocellular carcinoma, melanoma, renal cell or head and neck cancer.

Some clones are missing from TCRdb's copy, which holds only in-frame ones; the method was immunoSEQ multiplex PCR. The sample has over 35,000 clones; 80% are singletons. The material sequenced was CD4+ or CD8+ T cells sorted from blood, taken in a trial of the OX40 agonist ivuxolimab. This clonotype was obtained from an adult with an advanced solid tumor such as melanoma, head and neck, liver or kidney cancer.

CDR3 coding DNA: TGTGCCAGCAGCTTGTCCTCCATGGTCGGGGGCTACACCTTC. It encodes CASSLSSMVGGYTF. This chain uses TRBV5-4 with TRBJ1-2; no reliable D call. Per germline, CDR1 SGHNT and CDR2 YYREEE (reference sequence). The V gene lost 1 base and the J gene lost 8 bases, with 15 bases spanning the gap. The CDR3 is 14 amino acids.